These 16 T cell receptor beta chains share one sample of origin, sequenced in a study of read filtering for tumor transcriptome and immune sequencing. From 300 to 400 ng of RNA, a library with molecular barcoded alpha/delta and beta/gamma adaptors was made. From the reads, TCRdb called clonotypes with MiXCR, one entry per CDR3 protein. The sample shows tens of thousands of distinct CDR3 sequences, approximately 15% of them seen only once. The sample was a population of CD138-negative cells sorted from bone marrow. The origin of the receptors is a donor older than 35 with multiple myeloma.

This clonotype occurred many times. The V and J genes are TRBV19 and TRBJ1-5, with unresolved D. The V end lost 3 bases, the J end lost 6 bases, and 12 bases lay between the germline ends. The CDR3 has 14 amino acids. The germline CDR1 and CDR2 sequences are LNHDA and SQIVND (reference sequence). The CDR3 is CASSILVRGQPQHF. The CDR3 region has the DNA TGTGCCAGTAGTATTTTGGTGAGAGGTCAGCCCCAGCATTTT. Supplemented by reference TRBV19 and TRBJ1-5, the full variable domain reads DGGITQSPKYLFRKEGQNVTLSCEQNLNHDAMYWYRQDPGQGLRLIYYSQIVNDFQKGDIAEGYSVSREKKESFPLTVTSAQKNPTAFYLCASSILVRGQPQHFGDGTRLSIL.

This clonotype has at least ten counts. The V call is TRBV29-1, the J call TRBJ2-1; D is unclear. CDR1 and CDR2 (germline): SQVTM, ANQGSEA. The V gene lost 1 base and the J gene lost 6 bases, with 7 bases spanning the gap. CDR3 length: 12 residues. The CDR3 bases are TGCAGCGTTGAAGGAGACTCCAATGAGCAGTTCTTC. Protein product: CSVEGDSNEQFF.

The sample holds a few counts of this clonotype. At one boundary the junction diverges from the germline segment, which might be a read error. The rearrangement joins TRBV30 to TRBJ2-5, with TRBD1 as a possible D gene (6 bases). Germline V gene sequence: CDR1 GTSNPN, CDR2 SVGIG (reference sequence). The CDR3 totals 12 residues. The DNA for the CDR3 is TGTGCTTGGAGCCGAGGGGGAGAGACCCAGTACTTC. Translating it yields CAWSRGGETQYF.

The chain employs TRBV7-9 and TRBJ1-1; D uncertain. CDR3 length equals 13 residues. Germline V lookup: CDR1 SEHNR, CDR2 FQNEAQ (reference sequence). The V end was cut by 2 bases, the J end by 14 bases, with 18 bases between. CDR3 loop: CASSLQGNTGAFF. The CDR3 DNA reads TGTGCCAGCAGCTTACAAGGGAACACTGGAGCCTTCTTT.

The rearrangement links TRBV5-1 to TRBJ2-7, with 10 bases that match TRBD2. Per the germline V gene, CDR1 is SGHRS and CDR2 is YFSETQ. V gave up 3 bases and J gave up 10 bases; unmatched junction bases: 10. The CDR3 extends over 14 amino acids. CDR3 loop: CASSSGTSVDVQYF. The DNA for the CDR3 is TGCGCCAGCAGCTCCGGGACTAGCGTGGACGTACAGTACTTC. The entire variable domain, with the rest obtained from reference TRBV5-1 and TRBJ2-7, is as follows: KAGVTQTPRYLIKTRGQQVTLSCSPISGHRSVSWYQQTPGQGLQFLFEYFSETQRNKGNFPGRFSGRQFSNSRSEMNVSTLELGDSALYLCASSSGTSVDVQYFGPGTRLTVT.

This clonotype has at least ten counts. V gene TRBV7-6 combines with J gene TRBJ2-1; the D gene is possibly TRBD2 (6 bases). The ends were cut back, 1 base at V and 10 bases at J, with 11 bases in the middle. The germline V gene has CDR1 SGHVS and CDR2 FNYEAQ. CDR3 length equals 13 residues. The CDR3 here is CASSLDPAGEQFF. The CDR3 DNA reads TGTGCCAGCAGCTTAGATCCGGCGGGAGAGCAGTTCTTC.

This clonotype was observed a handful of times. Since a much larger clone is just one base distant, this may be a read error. CDR3 in DNA: TGTGCCAGCAGCATTTTAACGGGCTGCACAGATACGCAGTATTTT. Protein product: CASSILTGCTDTQYF. The chain employs TRBV21-1 and TRBJ2-3. TRBV21-1 is reported as a pseudogene. The CDR3 runs to 15 residues.

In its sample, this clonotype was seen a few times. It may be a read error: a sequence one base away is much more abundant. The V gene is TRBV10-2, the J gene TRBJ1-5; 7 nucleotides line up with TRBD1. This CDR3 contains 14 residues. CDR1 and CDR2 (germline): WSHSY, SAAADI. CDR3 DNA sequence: TGCGCCGGCAGTGGTGATAGGGGGCGTCAGCCCCAGCATTTT. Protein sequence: CAGSGDRGRQPQHF.

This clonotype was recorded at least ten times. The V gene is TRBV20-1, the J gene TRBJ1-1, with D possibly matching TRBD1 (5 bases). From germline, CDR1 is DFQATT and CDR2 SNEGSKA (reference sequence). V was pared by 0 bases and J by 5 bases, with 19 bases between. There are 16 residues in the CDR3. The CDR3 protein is CSARDESLGGRTEAFF. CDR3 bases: TGCAGTGCTAGAGATGAATCGCTCGGGGGGAGGACTGAAGCTTTCTTT.

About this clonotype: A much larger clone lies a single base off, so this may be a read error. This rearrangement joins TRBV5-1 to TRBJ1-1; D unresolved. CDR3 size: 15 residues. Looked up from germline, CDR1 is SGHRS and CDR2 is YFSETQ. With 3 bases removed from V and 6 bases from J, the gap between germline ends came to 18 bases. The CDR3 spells CASSYTWTAGAEAFF. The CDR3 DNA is TGCGCCAGCAGCTATACGTGGACCGCCGGGGCTGAAGCTTTCTTT.

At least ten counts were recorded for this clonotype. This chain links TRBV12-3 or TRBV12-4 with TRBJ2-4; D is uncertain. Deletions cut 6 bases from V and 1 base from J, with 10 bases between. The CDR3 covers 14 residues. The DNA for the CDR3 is TGTGCCAGCAGCCTCCTCGGGGCCAAAAACATTCAGTACTTC. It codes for CASSLLGAKNIQYF.

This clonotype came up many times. CDR3 DNA: TGTGCCAGCAGCACTAGTCCCTCTGGGGCCAACGTCCTGACTTTC. This translates into CASSTSPSGANVLTF. The chain employs TRBV9 and TRBJ2-6, with D possibly being TRBD2 (5 bases). V lost 4 bases, J lost 0 bases, and 8 bases lay in between. Germline V gene lookup returns CDR1 SGDLS and CDR2 YYNGEE. This CDR3 region has 15 residues.

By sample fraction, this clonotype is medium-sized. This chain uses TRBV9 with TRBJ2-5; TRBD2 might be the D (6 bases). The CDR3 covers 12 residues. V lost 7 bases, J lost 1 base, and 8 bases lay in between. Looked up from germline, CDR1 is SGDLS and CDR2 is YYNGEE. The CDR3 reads CASAGSQETQYF. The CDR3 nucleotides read TGTGCCAGCGCGGGGAGCCAAGAGACCCAGTACTTC. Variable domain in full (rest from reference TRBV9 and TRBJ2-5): DSGVTQTPKHLITATGQRVTLRCSPRSGDLSVYWYQQSLDQGLQFLIQYYNGEERAKGNILERFSAQQFPDLHSELNLSSLELGDSALYFCASAGSQETQYFGPGTRLLVL.

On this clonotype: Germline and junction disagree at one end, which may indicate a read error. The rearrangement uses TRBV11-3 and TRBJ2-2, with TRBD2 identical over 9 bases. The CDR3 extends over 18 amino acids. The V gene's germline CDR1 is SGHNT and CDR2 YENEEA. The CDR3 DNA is TGCGCCAGCAGCCCGACGGCGGGAGGGGGAACGAACACCGGGGAGCTGCTTTTT. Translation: CASSPTAGGGTNTGELLF. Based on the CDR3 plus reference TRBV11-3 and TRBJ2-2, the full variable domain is EAGVVQSPRYKIIEKKQPVAFWCNPISGHNTLYWYLQNLGQGPELLIRYENEEAVDDSQLPKDRFSAERLKGVDSTLKIQPAELGDSAVYLCASSPTAGGGTNTGELLFGEGSRLTVL.

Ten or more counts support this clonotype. As DNA, the CDR3 is TGCGCCAGCAGTGGGCGGGAGGGCCTCAATGAGCAGTTCTTC. This gives the protein CASSGREGLNEQFF. The chain recombines TRBV4-1 with TRBJ2-1; 9 positions match TRBD2. Germline V gene data show CDR1 as MGHRA and CDR2 as YSYEKL. The CDR3 length is 14 residues. V dropped 6 bases and J dropped 6; count of bases not matched to a gene: 6.

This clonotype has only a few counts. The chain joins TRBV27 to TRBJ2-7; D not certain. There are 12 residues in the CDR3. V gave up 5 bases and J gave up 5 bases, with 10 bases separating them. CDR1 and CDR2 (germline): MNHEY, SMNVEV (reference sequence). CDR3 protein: CASSPGQHEQYF. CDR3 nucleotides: TGTGCCAGCAGTCCCGGCCAACACGAGCAGTACTTC.